What follows are 18 T cell receptor beta chains derived from one specimen sequenced in a study of blood T cells in healthy people across ages. The use of a sample-barcoded 5' primer and a J-beta primer mix characterized a second PCR of roughly 6 to 11 cycles. TCRdb called the 5' RACE reads again in MiXCR, with one record for every CDR3 protein. Of around 2 million distinct CDR3 sequences listed, about two fifths are singletons. Sequencing used blood. These receptors were obtained from a human donor in good health.

This chain joins TRBV3-1 and TRBJ2-7; 9 bases map to TRBD2. The better agreement between TRBJ2-5 and the DNA end casts doubt on the J call. This CDR3 contains 15 residues. The germline CDR1 and CDR2 sequences are LGHDT and YNNKEL (reference sequence). This CDR3 is CASSQGPTSGETQYF. CDR3 in DNA: TGTGCCAGCAGCCAAGGTCCAACTAGCGGGGAGACCCAGTACTTC.

This clonotype turned up a few times. The chain combines TRBV5-1 with TRBJ2-5, with 7 positions matching TRBD1. V dropped 0 bases and J dropped 1; count of bases not matched to a gene: 6. The CDR3 covers 16 residues. Germline V gene sequence: CDR1 SGHRS, CDR2 YFSETQ. The CDR3 DNA reads TGCGCCAGCAGCTTGGCCCTGGGACAGATCCAAGAGACCCAGTACTTC. It specifies CASSLALGQIQETQYF.

This clonotype has a handful of counts. V and J are TRBV13 and TRBJ2-3, with 7 bases that match TRBD2. CDR1 PRHDT and CDR2 FYEKMQ come from the germline V gene (reference sequence). Trimming removed 5 bases from V and 9 bases from J; junction bases left unmatched: 5. CDR3 length: 12 residues. The CDR3 region has the DNA TGTGCCAGCAGCCGGGACTACGGGACGCAGTATTTT. The encoded protein is CASSRDYGTQYF.

This rearrangement joins TRBV3-1 to TRBJ1-4; D uncertain. Trimming took 8 bases from V and 4 from J, leaving 11 bases between them. This CDR3 is built from 13 residues. Germline values: CDR1 LGHDT, CDR2 YNNKEL (reference sequence). The CDR3 DNA reads as TGTGCCAGCCGACTGACGATTAATGAAAAACTGTTTTTT. Encoded protein: CASRLTINEKLFF.

The rearrangement links TRBV2 to TRBJ2-5; unclear D gene. The J call is in doubt because the DNA end fits TRBJ2-7 better. CDR1 is SNHLY, CDR2 FYNNEI, per germline. The CDR3 covers 11 residues. CDR3 bases: TGTGCCAGCAGTAGGGTAGACGAGCAGTACTTC. It specifies CASSRVDEQYF.

Turning to this clonotype: At one end the junction does not follow the germline gene, possibly because of a read error. The V call is TRBV6-5, the J call TRBJ2-1; possible D gene TRBD2, 6 bases. This CDR3 is built from 16 residues. The V gene's germline CDR1 is MNHEY and CDR2 SVGAGI. In nucleotides, the CDR3 is TGTGCCAGCAGTTACGAGAAACTAGCTGCTTACAATAAGCAGTTCTTC. Protein product: CASSYEKLAAYNKQFF.

In its sample, this clonotype was seen a few times. This chain uses TRBV19 with TRBJ2-4; the D gene is possibly TRBD1 (5 bases). The CDR3 length is 16 residues. The ends were cut back, 1 base at V and 0 bases at J, with 10 bases in the middle. Germline-derived CDR1 and CDR2 are LNHDA and SQIVND (reference sequence). The CDR3 spells CASSIVRQSAKNIQYF. CDR3 in DNA: TGTGCCAGTAGTATAGTGAGACAGTCAGCCAAAAACATTCAGTACTTC.

V and J are TRBV12-5 and TRBJ2-1, with 7 bases lining up with TRBD1. This CDR3 comprises 15 residues. Germline V CDR1 and CDR2: LGHNT, FRNRAP. Trimming cost V 5 bases and J 2 bases; bases outside gene matches: 6. The CDR3 DNA reads TGTGCTAGTGGTGAGGACAGGCGTCCCTACAATGAGCAGTTCTTC. Amino acid sequence: CASGEDRRPYNEQFF.

This clonotype occurred many times. This chain links TRBV10-3 with TRBJ2-1; D assignment may be TRBD1 or TRBD2 (6 bases each). The V gene's germline CDR1 is ENHRY and CDR2 SYGVKD. The CDR3 sequence is 15 residues long. The ends were cut back, 6 bases at V and 0 bases at J, with 12 bases in the middle. The CDR3 here is CAIREGVSSYNEQFF. The CDR3 nucleotides read TGTGCCATCAGGGAGGGGGTTAGCTCCTACAATGAGCAGTTCTTC.

The CDR3 DNA reads TGTGCCAGCAGCCTGCCCGGGTTCGCCTACGAGCAGTACTTC. Translated, it gives CASSLPGFAYEQYF. The J gene is TRBJ2-7, the V gene TRBV7-3; no clear D gene. The CDR3 length is 14 residues. Trimming pared 5 bases from V and 2 bases from J, leaving 13 bases between. Germline-derived CDR1 and CDR2 are SGHTA and FQGTGA.

This clonotype was detected only a few times. The V call is TRBV9, the J call TRBJ2-1; no clear D. Looked up from germline, CDR1 is SGDLS and CDR2 is YYNGEE. Deletions cut 2 bases from V and 2 bases from J, with 11 bases between. This CDR3 spans 15 amino acids. As DNA, the CDR3 is TGTGCCAGCAGCGTTCGGGCACTTCCCTACAATGAGCAGTTCTTC. This gives the protein CASSVRALPYNEQFF.

This clonotype was observed at least ten times. The V gene is TRBV18, the J gene TRBJ2-3, with no clear D. The CDR3 covers 14 residues. V shed 8 bases and J shed 0 bases, with 12 bases lying between them. The germline CDR1 and CDR2 sequences are KGHSH and LQKENI. This CDR3 is CASSPSTSTDTQYF. DNA of the CDR3: TGTGCCAGCAGCCCTTCGACTAGCACAGATACGCAGTATTTT.

The chain recombines TRBV12-3 or TRBV12-4 with TRBJ1-3; D not resolved. V lost 5 bases, J lost 0 bases, and 14 bases lay in between. This CDR3 comprises 16 residues. This CDR3 is CASSLEDARSGNTIYF. Here the CDR3 DNA reads TGTGCCAGCAGTCTCGAGGACGCTCGCTCTGGAAACACCATATATTTT.

The chain links TRBV4-1 to TRBJ1-2, with D hard to call. With 0 bases removed from V and 4 bases from J, the gap between germline ends came to 6 bases. Germline-derived CDR1 and CDR2 are MGHRA and YSYEKL. The CDR3 runs to 13 residues. The CDR3 loop reads CASSQDQFYGYTF. In DNA form, the CDR3 reads TGCGCCAGCAGCCAAGATCAGTTCTATGGCTACACCTTC.

This sequence joins TRBV27 and TRBJ2-6; 12 nucleotides agree with TRBD1. Germline loops: CDR1 MNHEY, CDR2 SMNVEV (reference sequence). The CDR3 totals 18 residues. V lost 1 base and J lost 2; bases outside the gene matches: 3. The CDR3 DNA sequence: TGTGCCAGCAGTTTATTGGGACAGGGGGCAGCTGGGGCCAACGTCCTGACTTTC. Translating gives CASSLLGQGAAGANVLTF.

There are a few counts of this clonotype. This chain uses TRBV20-1 with TRBJ2-3; TRBD2 matches at 7 bases. Germline-derived CDR1 and CDR2 are DFQATT and SNEGSKA (reference sequence). V lost 5 bases and J lost 4; bases outside the gene matches: 3. The length of the CDR3 is 12 residues. CDR3 in DNA: TGCAGTGCTCTACGGGGGGCAGATACGCAGTATTTT. Amino acids: CSALRGADTQYF.

This chain connects TRBV27 to TRBJ2-7; the D gene is possibly TRBD1 (6 bases). Trimming shortened V by 2 bases and J by 0 bases, and 11 bases separated the two germline ends. Per the germline V gene, CDR1 is MNHEY and CDR2 is SMNVEV (reference sequence). The CDR3 runs 15 residues. For the CDR3, the DNA is TGTGCCAGCAGTTTACGTGTGGGACACTCCTACGAGCAGTACTTC. Translation gives CASSLRVGHSYEQYF.

The gene calls are TRBV11-2 and TRBJ1-4, with a possible D match to TRBD1 (5 bases). The germline CDR1 and CDR2 sequences are SGHAT and FQNNGV. The CDR3 runs 15 residues. With 0 bases removed from V and 3 bases from J, the gap between germline ends came to 8 bases. The CDR3 sequence is CASSLEQAANEKLFF. The CDR3 coding sequence is TGTGCCAGCAGCTTAGAACAGGCCGCTAATGAAAAACTGTTTTTT.